One sample yielded the 14 T cell receptor beta chains listed below, sequenced in a study of post-analysis software for immune sequencing data. General study findings and limits: With TRBV5-6, TRBV5-1 and TRBV20-1 included, about five TRBV segments were more frequent in patients than in controls.

What these receptors recognize is not known. Included in the TCR beta cDNA libraries were unique molecular identifiers. One entry per CDR3 protein, called by TCRdb with MiXCR from the PCR reads. The sample records approximately 460,000 distinct CDR3 sequences, around 40% being singletons. Specimen: blood. These receptors originate from a girl aged 5 to 17 with multiple sclerosis.

The chain uses TRBV7-2 and TRBJ2-1; 7 bases fit TRBD2. The trim removed 5 bases at V and 0 bases at J, leaving 4 bases unmatched. The CDR3 contains 15 residues. CDR1 is SGHTA and CDR2 is FQGNSA in the germline V gene. The CDR3 coding sequence is TGTGCCAGCAGCACAGCGGGAAGCTCCTACAATGAGCAGTTCTTC. Protein sequence: CASSTAGSSYNEQFF.

This chain joins TRBV6-2 or TRBV6-3 and TRBJ2-1; 7 bases fit TRBD2. The CDR3 length is 17 residues. Germline-derived CDR1 and CDR2 are MNHEY and SVGEGT. V dropped 0 bases and J dropped 0; count of bases not matched to a gene: 5. CDR3 nucleotide sequence: TGTGCCAGCAGTTACTCGGTCGGGAGGAGCTCCTACAATGAGCAGTTCTTC. It encodes CASSYSVGRSSYNEQFF.

The chain recombines TRBV7-9 with TRBJ1-5; maybe TRBD1 (6 bases). Germline assignment: CDR1 SEHNR and CDR2 FQNEAQ (reference sequence). The CDR3 has 16 residues. The V and J ends lost 4 bases and 4 bases respectively, with 17 bases between them. Here the CDR3 DNA reads TGTGCCAGCAGCTCGGTAGGGGGTGGAAAAAATCAGCCCCAGCATTTT. Protein sequence: CASSSVGGGKNQPQHF.

This clonotype occurred a few times. The V call is TRBV20-1, the J call TRBJ2-1, with 7 bases that match TRBD2. V trimming: 7 bases; J trimming: 5 bases; junction bases outside the gene matches: 8. Germline lookup yields CDR1 DFQATT and CDR2 SNEGSKA (reference sequence). The CDR3 runs to 13 residues. The CDR3 DNA sequence: TGCAGTGAACTGGCTAGCGGTAACAATGAGCAGTTCTTC. As protein: CSELASGNNEQFF.

This clonotype occurred a few times. The genes are TRBV11-2 and TRBJ2-3; D gene uncertain. The CDR3 has 14 residues. Looked up from germline, CDR1 is SGHAT and CDR2 is FQNNGV. Trimming pared 5 bases from V and 0 bases from J, leaving 9 bases between. Here the CDR3 DNA reads TGTGCCAGCAGCACCTCTCAGAGCACAGATACGCAGTATTTT. Protein: CASSTSQSTDTQYF.

This clonotype was recorded a few times. The V gene is TRBV6-2 or TRBV6-3, the J gene TRBJ2-5; 8 nucleotides line up with TRBD1. The tail of the sequence fits TRBJ2-7 better, so the J call may be wrong. Germline CDR1 is MNHEY and CDR2 is SVGEGT. The CDR3 is 14 amino acids. The DNA for the CDR3 is TGTGCCAGCAGCCTTGGACAGGGAGGCCACGAGCAGTACTTC. As protein: CASSLGQGGHEQYF.

The table lists this clonotype with a few counts. The J gene is TRBJ2-1, the V gene TRBV14; D gene ambiguous. The CDR3 covers 17 residues. V lost 1 base and J 0 bases, leaving 13 bases between the germline ends. Germline V gene data show CDR1 as SGHDN and CDR2 as FVKESK. Here the CDR3 DNA reads TGTGCCAGCAGCCAAGTAGAGTCGCGGCTCTCCTACAATGAGCAGTTCTTC. This sequence encodes CASSQVESRLSYNEQFF.

This clonotype has a handful of counts. This chain connects TRBV10-3 to TRBJ2-1; D call uncertain. Germline assignment: CDR1 ENHRY and CDR2 SYGVKD. V was pared by 4 bases and J by 5 bases, with 9 bases between. This CDR3 is built from 13 residues. The CDR3 sequence is CAISVERDNEQFF. The CDR3 region has the DNA TGTGCCATCAGTGTGGAACGGGACAATGAGCAGTTCTTC.

V usage is TRBV20-1 and J usage is TRBJ2-5; a weak D match, TRBD1 (5 bases). The end of the DNA is better explained by TRBJ2-7, so the J call may be wrong. The CDR3 sequence is 14 residues long. In germline, CDR1 is DFQATT, CDR2 SNEGSKA (reference sequence). The CDR3: CSATGDRYPSEQYF. For the CDR3, the DNA is TGCAGTGCTACGGGTGACAGATACCCCTCCGAGCAGTACTTC.

The chain has TRBV5-5 and TRBJ2-2; no clear D. The CDR3 length is 16 residues. CDR1 is SGHKS and CDR2 is YYEKEE in the germline V gene (reference sequence). V was shortened by 4 bases and J by 4 bases, with 17 bases between the two germline ends. CDR3 in amino acids: CASSPSATYVTGELFF. The CDR3 region has the DNA TGTGCCAGCAGCCCCTCGGCCACCTATGTCACCGGGGAGCTGTTTTTT.

This chain connects TRBV28 to TRBJ2-1, with TRBD2 matching 8 bases. Gene TRBJ2-7 matches the end of the DNA better, so the J call may be wrong. Germline loops: CDR1 MDHEN, CDR2 SYDVKM. CDR3 length equals 16 residues. CDR3 residues: CASSSYDGRVYNEQYF. Written as DNA, the CDR3 is TGTGCCAGCAGTTCCTACGACGGGAGGGTCTACAATGAGCAGTACTTC.

CDR3 amino acids: CASSPQRQGAGQPQHF. CDR3 in DNA: TGTGCCAGCTCACCACAGAGACAGGGGGCCGGTCAGCCCCAGCATTTT. The V and J genes are TRBV18 and TRBJ1-5; 10 nucleotides match TRBD1. The CDR3 consists of 16 residues. Germline V lookup: CDR1 KGHSH, CDR2 LQKENI. Germline trimming cut 1 base from V and 6 bases from J; bases unmatched to any gene: 6.

The V and J genes are TRBV6-5 and TRBJ1-6; 7 nucleotides line up with TRBD1. The germline V gene has CDR1 MNHEY and CDR2 SVGAGI. Losses at the gene ends were 8 bases for V and 4 bases for J; bases not matched to a gene: 2. The CDR3 is 13 residues long. The CDR3 DNA reads as TGTGCCAGCGCGGGACAGTATAATTCACCCCTCCACTTT. Translated: CASAGQYNSPLHF.

This chain uses TRBV6-2 or TRBV6-3 with TRBJ2-3, with 13 bases matching TRBD2. The CDR3 covers 15 residues. Trimming removed 8 bases from V and 3 bases from J; junction bases left unmatched: 5. The germline CDR1 and CDR2 sequences are MNHEY and SVGEGT. The CDR3 is CASGRLAGGTDTQYF. CDR3 nucleotides: TGTGCCAGCGGACGACTAGCGGGAGGAACAGATACGCAGTATTTT.